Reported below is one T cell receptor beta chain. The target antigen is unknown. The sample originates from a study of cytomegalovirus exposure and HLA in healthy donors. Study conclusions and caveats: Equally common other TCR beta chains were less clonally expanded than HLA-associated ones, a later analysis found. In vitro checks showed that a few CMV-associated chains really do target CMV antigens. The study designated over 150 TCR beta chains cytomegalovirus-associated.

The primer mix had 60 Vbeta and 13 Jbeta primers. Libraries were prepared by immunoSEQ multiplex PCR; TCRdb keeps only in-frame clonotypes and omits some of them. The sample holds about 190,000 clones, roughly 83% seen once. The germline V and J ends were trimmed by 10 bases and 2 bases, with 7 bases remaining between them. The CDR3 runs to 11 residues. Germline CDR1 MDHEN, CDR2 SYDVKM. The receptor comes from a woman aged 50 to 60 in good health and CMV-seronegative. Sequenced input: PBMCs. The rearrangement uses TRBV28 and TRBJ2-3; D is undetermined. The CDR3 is CATLATDTQYF. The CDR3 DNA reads TGTGCCACCCTGGCCACAGATACGCAGTATTTT.